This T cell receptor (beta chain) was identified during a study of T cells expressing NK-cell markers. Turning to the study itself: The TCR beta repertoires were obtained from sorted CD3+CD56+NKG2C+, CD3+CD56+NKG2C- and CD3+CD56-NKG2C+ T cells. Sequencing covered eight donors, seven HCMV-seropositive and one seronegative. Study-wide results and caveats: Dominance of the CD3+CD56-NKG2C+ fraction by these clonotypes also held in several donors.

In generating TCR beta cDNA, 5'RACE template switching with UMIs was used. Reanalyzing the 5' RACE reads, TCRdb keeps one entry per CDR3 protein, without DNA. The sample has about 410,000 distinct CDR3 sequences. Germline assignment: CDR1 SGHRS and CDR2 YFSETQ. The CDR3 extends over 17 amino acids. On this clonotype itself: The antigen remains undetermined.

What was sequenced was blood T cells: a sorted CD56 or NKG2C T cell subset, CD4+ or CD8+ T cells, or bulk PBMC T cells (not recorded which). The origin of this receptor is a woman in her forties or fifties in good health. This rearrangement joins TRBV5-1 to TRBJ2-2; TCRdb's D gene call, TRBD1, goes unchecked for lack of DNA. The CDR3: CASSWSPGTANTGELFF.